The 8 T cell receptor beta chains listed next were all sequenced from one sample in a study of T cell changes during pregnancy in multiple sclerosis. The method was immunoSEQ multiplex PCR; TCRdb's version includes in-frame clones alone and lacks a portion of them. Of about 41,000 clones listed, around 90% are singletons. The material was CD8+ T cells from peripheral blood mononuclear cells, obtained in the first trimester of pregnancy. The receptors shown here come from a female donor with multiple sclerosis, enrolled in a pregnancy study.

The gene calls are TRBV5-5 and TRBJ2-5; maybe TRBD2 (6 bases). V was shortened by 2 bases and J by 2 bases, with 19 bases between the two germline ends. This CDR3 has 17 residues. Germline V gives CDR1 SGHKS, CDR2 YYEKEE (reference sequence). CDR3 DNA sequence: TGTGCCAGCAGCTTTTTCCCCTCCGCGGGACGGCAAGAGACCCAGTACTTC. Amino acid sequence: CASSFFPSAGRQETQYF.

For the CDR3, the DNA is TGTGCCAGCAGTCCGGACAGAGGCTCACCCCTCCACTTT. It is translated as CASSPDRGSPLHF. The chain has TRBV9 and TRBJ1-6; a possible D gene is TRBD1 (6 bases). This CDR3 region has 13 residues. The germline V gene encodes CDR1 SGDLS and CDR2 YYNGEE. V lost 5 bases and J lost 10, with 13 bases in between. The variable domain in full, with the rest retrieved from reference TRBV9 and TRBJ1-6, is DSGVTQTPKHLITATGQRVTLRCSPRSGDLSVYWYQQSLDQGLQFLIQYYNGEERAKGNILERFSAQQFPDLHSELNLSSLELGDSALYFCASSPDRGSPLHFGNGTRLTVT.

The chain uses TRBV19 and TRBJ2-7; possibly TRBD1 for D (6 bases). Trimming cost V 10 bases and J 4 bases, with 11 bases left between them. CDR3 length: 11 amino acids. Germline CDR1 and CDR2: LNHDA and SQIVND (reference sequence). CDR3 in amino acids: CATGQGYEQYF. CDR3 bases: TGTGCCACCGGGCAGGGGTACGAGCAGTACTTC.

The rearrangement links TRBV7-3 to TRBJ2-7; D might be TRBD2 (5 bases). Germline lookup yields CDR1 SGHTA and CDR2 FQGTGA. V lost 2 bases, J lost 5 bases, and 13 bases lay in between. The CDR3 length is 14 residues. CDR3 residues: CASSLPDSLNEQYF. The DNA for the CDR3 is TGTGCCAGCAGCTTACCGGACTCCTTGAACGAGCAGTACTTC.

V and J are TRBV7-9 and TRBJ1-2, with 8 bases matching TRBD1. V trimming: 1 base; J trimming: 11 bases; junction bases outside the gene matches: 6. This CDR3 comprises 13 residues. CDR1 SEHNR and CDR2 FQNEAQ come from the germline V gene (reference sequence). CDR3 coding DNA: TGTGCCAGCAGCTTAGGGACAGGGTCTGTATACACCTTC. It specifies CASSLGTGSVYTF.

The rearrangement links TRBV27 to TRBJ2-5; TRBD2 is a possible D gene (5 bases). The CDR3 is 13 amino acids. Germline V gives CDR1 MNHEY, CDR2 SMNVEV (reference sequence). V was pared by 2 bases and J by 5 bases, with 9 bases between. CDR3 protein: CASSLGLWETQYF. The CDR3 nucleotides are TGTGCCAGCAGTTTAGGACTGTGGGAGACCCAGTACTTC.

The chain employs TRBV28 and TRBJ1-5; 8 nucleotides align to TRBD1. The CDR3 has 14 residues. From germline, CDR1 is MDHEN and CDR2 SYDVKM. The junction had 5 bases not matched to a gene; V was cut back by 3 bases and J by 7 bases. CDR3 sequence (DNA): TGTGCCAGCAGTTTTCAGGGGGCAGGCCAGCCCCAGCATTTT. Translation gives CASSFQGAGQPQHF.

The V gene is TRBV18, the J gene TRBJ1-4, with unresolved D. CDR1 and CDR2 (germline): KGHSH, LQKENI. This CDR3 region has 14 residues. V lost 6 bases and J lost 7, with 15 bases in between. This CDR3 reads CASSSNGYVEKLFF. The CDR3 DNA reads TGTGCCAGCTCTTCAAACGGGTATGTTGAAAAACTGTTTTTT. The whole variable domain, remainder taken from reference TRBV18 and TRBJ1-4, is NAGVMQNPRHLVRRRGQEARLRCSPMKGHSHVYWYRQLPEEGLKFMVYLQKENIIDESGMPKERFSAEFPKEGPSILRIQQVVRGDSAAYFCASSSNGYVEKLFFGSGTQLSVL.